These 10 T cell receptor beta chains originate from one sample sequenced in a study of naive and memory T cell subsets (dated 2017 in TCRdb). Preparation of the library involved UMI-ligation and nested PCR. For sequencing, an Illumina MiSeq was employed. To cover both TRBC1 and TRBC2, the beta constant-region primer consisted of an equimolar mix of two oligonucleotides. Starting from the raw public reads, TCRdb applied fastp trimming at Q25, assembled clones with MiXCR and retained in-frame beta chains. Identical CDR3 protein sequences are pooled into one entry, listed with their most common genes and DNA. In this sample the table shows about 85,000 distinct CDR3 sequences, under 15% of which occur a single time. The ten top clones hold around 0.99% of the sample. Sequencing input: central memory CD4+ T cells from blood. The cell subset or site label corresponds to: central memory, CD45RA- CD27+. The receptors derive from a human donor in good health.

The rearrangement links TRBV7-9 to TRBJ2-3; D is unclear. Germline V CDR1 and CDR2: SEHNR, FQNEAQ (reference sequence). The CDR3 runs 15 residues. V lost 5 bases to trimming and J lost 0 bases, with 12 bases between them. The CDR3 protein is CASSPSSASTDTQYF. CDR3 sequence (DNA): TGTGCCAGCAGCCCCAGCAGCGCCAGCACAGATACGCAGTATTTT.

In its sample, this clonotype was seen many times. The rearrangement joins TRBV6-5 to TRBJ2-7; D possibly matches TRBD1 or TRBD2 (5 bases each). The CDR3 spans 16 residues. CDR1 and CDR2 (germline): MNHEY, SVGAGI. The ends were cut back, 2 bases at V and 5 bases at J, with 19 bases in the middle. The CDR3 spells CASSYISGQGRDEQYF. DNA for the CDR3: TGTGCCAGCAGTTACATTTCGGGGCAGGGACGGGACGAGCAGTACTTC.

The table lists this clonotype with many counts. This chain's CDR3 is CASSRDNGEGEQFF. CDR3 DNA sequence: TGTGCCAGCTCTCGGGACAATGGGGAAGGAGAGCAGTTCTTC. The genes are TRBV11-2 and TRBJ2-1; D possibly corresponds to TRBD1 (6 bases). CDR1 and CDR2 (germline): SGHAT, FQNNGV. The CDR3 runs 14 residues. V was clipped by 8 bases and J by 10 bases, with 21 bases between them.

The chain combines TRBV3-1 with TRBJ2-1; 14 bases align to TRBD2. CDR1 is LGHDT and CDR2 is YNNKEL in the germline V gene (reference sequence). CDR3 length: 16 amino acids. Trimming took 5 bases from V and 10 from J; bases not matched to a gene: 10. CDR3 in amino acids: CASSYAGTSGRLEQFF. The CDR3 region has the DNA TGTGCCAGCAGCTACGCCGGGACTAGCGGGAGATTGGAGCAGTTCTTC.

This clonotype was observed many times. The CDR3 sequence is CSARGLGNSNQPQHF. The CDR3 DNA follows: TGCAGTGCTAGAGGATTAGGGAATAGCAATCAGCCCCAGCATTTT. The gene calls are TRBV20-1 and TRBJ1-5; D unclear. This CDR3 comprises 15 residues. The germline CDR1 and CDR2 sequences are DFQATT and SNEGSKA (reference sequence). The ends were cut back, 1 base at V and 0 bases at J, with 10 bases in the middle.

V gene TRBV29-1 combines with J gene TRBJ2-5; D might be TRBD2 (5 bases). Trimming took 6 bases from V and 4 from J, leaving 15 bases between them. CDR3 size: 13 residues. Germline CDR1 SQVTM, CDR2 ANQGSEA. CDR3 nucleotides: TGCAGCGTCGGCGCCCAGGCGGGAGAGACCCAGTACTTC. Its translation: CSVGAQAGETQYF.

The V call is TRBV6-6, the J call TRBJ1-5, with 11 bases lining up with TRBD1. The germline V gene encodes CDR1 MNHNY and CDR2 SVGAGI (reference sequence). The V segment lost 5 bases and the J segment 7 bases; nucleotides outside the gene matches: 4. The CDR3 has 14 residues. The CDR3 nucleotides are TGTGCCAGCAGTGGGACAGGGGGTGGCCAGCCCCAGCATTTT. Amino acid sequence: CASSGTGGGQPQHF.

J is TRBJ2-5 and V is TRBV29-1; TRBD2 aligns across 9 bases. The CDR3 spans 16 residues. Germline-derived CDR1 and CDR2 are SQVTM and ANQGSEA. The trim removed 3 bases at V and 4 bases at J, leaving 12 bases unmatched. The CDR3 DNA is TGCAGCGTTGAGTCTAGCGGGACATCTTCTGGAGAGACCCAGTACTTC. It specifies CSVESSGTSSGETQYF.

The chain is built from TRBV11-2 and TRBJ1-2, with D possibly TRBD1 on 6 matching bases. The CDR3 consists of 13 residues. The V end was cut by 2 bases, the J end by 7 bases, with 11 bases between. From germline, CDR1 is SGHAT and CDR2 FQNNGV. The CDR3, as DNA: TGTGCCAGCAGCTTACCAGGGGCGGGTGGCTACACCTTC. This codes for CASSLPGAGGYTF.

The chain joins TRBV6-2 or TRBV6-3 to TRBJ2-4; 7 bases align to TRBD2. V trimming: 7 bases; J trimming: 0 bases; junction bases outside the gene matches: 9. CDR1 is MNHEY, CDR2 SVGEGT, per germline. This CDR3 has 16 amino acids. CDR3 sequence reads: CASNNGGSLAKNIQYF. DNA of the CDR3: TGTGCCAGCAATAACGGGGGGTCCCTAGCCAAAAACATTCAGTACTTC.